Here is one TCR beta chain with its context. Clones were read by immunoSEQ multiplex PCR, and TCRdb kept only the in-frame ones, dropping some. The table shows about 820,000 clones, with around 93% occurring only once. This record comes from a study of shared clonotypes between healthy human individuals. Only CD45RO-negative cells positively selected for CCR7 counted as naive CD8 cells, so terminally differentiated effector memory CD45RA+ cells were excluded. With 1 base removed from V and 5 bases from J, the gap between germline ends came to 8 bases. This CDR3 is 13 amino acids long. Per germline, CDR1 SGHVS and CDR2 FNYEAQ.

The chain carries TRBV7-6 and TRBJ1-1, with a weak D call TRBD1 (5 bases). The receptor comes from a man younger than 45 in good health. Sequenced sample: naive CD8+ T cells sorted from blood. The chain's CDR3 is CASSLGGRTEAFF. In DNA, the CDR3 is TGTGCCAGCAGCTTAGGGGGGAGGACTGAAGCTTTCTTT. The entire variable domain, with the rest obtained from reference TRBV7-6 and TRBJ1-1, is as follows: GAGVSQSPRYKVTKRGQDVALRCDPISGHVSLYWYRQALGQGPEFLTYFNYEAQQDKSGLPNDRFSAERPEGSISTLTIQRTEQRDSAMYRCASSLGGRTEAFFGQGTRLTVV.